This entry lists 32 T cell receptor beta chains sequenced from one sample in a study of cytomegalovirus exposure and HLA in healthy donors. The PCR had 60 Vbeta and 13 Jbeta primers. TCRdb's copy holds only in-frame clones and misses some; the assay was immunoSEQ multiplex PCR. In the table there are roughly 43,000 clones, over 55% of which are singletons. Sample: PBMCs. The receptor source for this set is a human donor in good health.

The rearrangement links TRBV6-4 to TRBJ2-1; D might be TRBD1 (5 bases). This CDR3 contains 15 residues. Looked up from germline, CDR1 is MRHNA and CDR2 is SNTAGT. Trimming took off 6 bases at V and 3 bases at J, with 15 bases between the two ends. The CDR3 nucleotides are TGTGCCAGCAGCCAAAATCCAGGGCTCTACAATGAGCAGTTCTTC. Its translation is CASSQNPGLYNEQFF.

The gene calls are TRBV4-2 and TRBJ1-1, with 11 bases aligning to TRBD1. The CDR3 spans 14 residues. Germline-derived CDR1 and CDR2 are LGHNA and YNFKEQ. V dropped 0 bases and J dropped 7; count of bases not matched to a gene: 1. Here the CDR3 DNA reads TGTGCCAGCAGCCAAGATGGGACAGGGGGTGAAGCTTTCTTT. It specifies CASSQDGTGGEAFF.

This clone appeared a single time. This chain joins TRBV5-1 and TRBJ1-2; unclear D gene. Germline V lookup: CDR1 SGHRS, CDR2 YFSETQ. This CDR3 region has 14 residues. Trimming pared 3 bases from V and 0 bases from J, leaving 9 bases between. CDR3 amino acids: CASSYGRANYGYTF. The CDR3 nucleotides read TGCGCCAGCAGCTATGGGAGAGCTAACTATGGCTACACCTTC.

This rearrangement joins TRBV7-8 to TRBJ2-3, with 10 bases matching TRBD2. Germline V CDR1 and CDR2: SGHVS, FQNEAQ. V lost 4 bases, J lost 3 bases, and 7 bases stayed unmatched. The CDR3 totals 16 residues. The CDR3 DNA sequence: TGTGCCAGCAGCTCCAGCGGGGGGGCGAGGACAGATACGCAGTATTTT. Its protein product is CASSSSGGARTDTQYF.

The V gene is TRBV5-1, the J gene TRBJ1-1; 7 bases map to TRBD1. The germline V gene has CDR1 SGHRS and CDR2 YFSETQ. This CDR3 is 13 amino acids long. V shed 0 bases, J shed 9 bases, and the junction held 5 bases outside the gene matches. The CDR3 DNA follows: TGCGCCAGCAGCTTGGATGGACAGGTTCAAGCTTTCTTT. Translating gives CASSLDGQVQAFF. Looking up the rest from reference TRBV5-1 and TRBJ1-1 gives the full variable domain: KAGVTQTPRYLIKTRGQQVTLSCSPISGHRSVSWYQQTPGQGLQFLFEYFSETQRNKGNFPGRFSGRQFSNSRSEMNVSTLELGDSALYLCASSLDGQVQAFFGQGTRLTVV.

The CDR3 DNA follows: TGTGCCAGCAGTGTACAGCCTACCCAAGAGCAGTACTTC. Protein: CASSVQPTQEQYF. The chain carries TRBV6-4 and TRBJ2-7, with D unresolved. The CDR3 covers 13 residues. The germline V and J ends were trimmed by 4 bases and 7 bases, with 14 bases remaining between them. Germline CDR1 MRHNA, CDR2 SNTAGT.

The rearrangement links TRBV4-2 to TRBJ2-4; 7 bases align to TRBD2. The CDR3 runs 15 residues. V lost 4 bases, J lost 5 bases, and 8 bases stayed unmatched. Per germline, CDR1 LGHNA and CDR2 YNFKEQ. DNA for the CDR3: TGTGCCAGCAGCCGAGAACTAGCGAGGGAAAACATTCAGTACTTC. Translated, it gives CASSRELARENIQYF.

Note on this clone: At one of its ends the junction is not consistent with the germline gene, which may arise from a read error. The chain uses TRBV2 and TRBJ2-7; D gene uncertain. The CDR3 length is 11 residues. Germline CDR1 is SNHLY and CDR2 is FYNNEI. The DNA of the CDR3 is TGTGCCAGCAGTTCCATCTACGAGCGGTACTTC. Protein sequence: CASSSIYERYF.

The chain joins TRBV29-1 to TRBJ2-7; D is uncertain. Germline loops: CDR1 SQVTM, CDR2 ANQGSEA. This CDR3 region has 12 residues. V lost 2 bases, J lost 7 bases, and 12 bases lay in between. CDR3 in DNA: TGCAGCGTTGAATTCCTTTCGAGGGAGCAGTACTTC. It yields the protein CSVEFLSREQYF.

V and J are TRBV2 and TRBJ1-5, with D tentatively TRBD1 (6 bases). This CDR3 is built from 13 residues. Per the germline V gene, CDR1 is SNHLY and CDR2 is FYNNEI. V gave up 4 bases and J gave up 5 bases, with 9 bases separating them. CDR3 residues: CASSGAGDQPQHF. CDR3 bases: TGTGCCAGCAGTGGGGCAGGGGATCAGCCCCAGCATTTT.

This clone has only one observation. The V gene is TRBV7-2, the J gene TRBJ2-5; 8 positions match TRBD2. The CDR3 runs to 16 residues. Germline lookup yields CDR1 SGHTA and CDR2 FQGNSA. The V segment lost 5 bases and the J segment 4 bases; nucleotides outside the gene matches: 12. The CDR3 loop reads CASSALPGGRGETQYF. Here the CDR3 DNA reads TGTGCCAGCAGCGCTCTCCCGGGAGGGCGGGGAGAGACCCAGTACTTC.

The chain carries TRBV10-3 and TRBJ2-3, with TRBD1 identical over 12 bases. V lost 9 bases to trimming and J lost 5 bases; unmatched junction nucleotides: 6. The CDR3 totals 14 residues. Germline lookup yields CDR1 ENHRY and CDR2 SYGVKD. CDR3 loop: CAIGTGGAGDTQYF. The CDR3 DNA is TGTGCCATAGGGACAGGGGGCGCCGGAGATACGCAGTATTTT.

This clone was found a few times. J is TRBJ2-2 and V is TRBV6-5; D is undetermined. Germline lookup yields CDR1 MNHEY and CDR2 SVGAGI. Trimming removed 6 bases from V and 1 base from J, with 9 bases in between. The CDR3 length is 14 residues. CDR3 in DNA: TGTGCCAGCAGCCTAAACAGGAACACCGGGGAGCTGTTTTTT. Its protein product is CASSLNRNTGELFF.

The V gene is TRBV6-5, the J gene TRBJ2-2, with D possibly matching TRBD1 (6 bases). The CDR3 is 15 amino acids. CDR1 and CDR2 from the germline V gene are MNHEY and SVGAGI. V was cut by 8 bases and J by 4 bases, with 17 bases left in between. This CDR3 reads CASGVWGRRTGELFF. The CDR3 nucleotides are TGTGCCAGCGGGGTGTGGGGGCGGCGCACCGGGGAGCTGTTTTTT.

This chain joins TRBV5-8 and TRBJ1-2; TRBD1 matches at 8 bases. CDR3 length: 13 residues. The trim removed 4 bases at V and 8 bases at J, leaving 7 bases unmatched. The germline CDR1 and CDR2 sequences are SGHTS and YDEGEE. The CDR3 reads CASSRGTGLGYTF. CDR3 bases: TGTGCCAGCAGCCGAGGGACAGGACTAGGCTACACCTTC.

The chain uses TRBV6-1 and TRBJ1-2; maybe TRBD1 (6 bases). The V gene lost 6 bases and the J gene lost 4 bases, with 12 bases spanning the gap. Germline V CDR1 and CDR2: MNHNS, SASEGT. This CDR3 region has 13 residues. The CDR3 is CASRGQRSYGYTF. In DNA form, the CDR3 reads TGTGCCAGCAGAGGACAGAGAAGCTATGGCTACACCTTC.

This clone was found a few times. The rearrangement links TRBV7-2 to TRBJ2-7; a possible D gene is TRBD2 (7 bases). The V gene lost 1 base and the J gene lost 4 bases, with 14 bases spanning the gap. The CDR3 runs to 15 residues. Germline loops: CDR1 SGHTA, CDR2 FQGNSA. The DNA of the CDR3 is TGTGCCAGCAGCTTAGGGGGGGGCTCTGGGTACGAGCAGTACTTC. Translation: CASSLGGGSGYEQYF.

The chain links TRBV7-9 to TRBJ1-6; 9 nucleotides align to TRBD1. Germline V CDR1 and CDR2: SEHNR, FQNEAQ (reference sequence). The CDR3 is 15 residues long. V shed 5 bases and J 7 bases; nucleotides not matched to a gene: 6. In DNA, the CDR3 is TGTGCCAGCAGCCCCGGGACAGGGCGAAATTCACCCCTCCACTTT. Its translation is CASSPGTGRNSPLHF.

The J gene is TRBJ2-7, the V gene TRBV5-4, with D possibly matching TRBD2 (5 bases). The CDR3 loop spans 13 amino acids. V was trimmed by 2 bases and J by 0 bases, leaving 6 bases between them. CDR1 SGHNT and CDR2 YYREEE come from the germline V gene (reference sequence). CDR3 nucleotides: TGTGCCAGCAGCTTTGGGAGCTCCTACGAGCAGTACTTC. Its translation: CASSFGSSYEQYF.

The chain employs TRBV29-1 and TRBJ2-7; 10 bases are shared with TRBD1. The V gene's germline CDR1 is SQVTM and CDR2 ANQGSEA. CDR3 length: 15 residues. Trimming removed 5 bases from V and 2 bases from J; junction bases left unmatched: 9. CDR3 nucleotide sequence: TGCAGCGTTCGAGGATCCGGGACAGGGGCCTACGAGCAGTACTTC. This codes for CSVRGSGTGAYEQYF.

The rearrangement uses TRBV29-1 and TRBJ1-5; 7 positions match TRBD1. V shed 6 bases, J shed 5 bases, and the junction held 7 bases outside the gene matches. The CDR3 spans 13 residues. From germline, CDR1 is SQVTM and CDR2 ANQGSEA. Written as DNA, the CDR3 is TGCAGCGTCTCTGACAGGGTGGATCAGCCCCAGCATTTT. Its translation: CSVSDRVDQPQHF. Variable domain in full (rest from reference TRBV29-1 and TRBJ1-5): SAVISQKPSRDICQRGTSLTIQCQVDSQVTMMFWYRQQPGQSLTLIATANQGSEATYESGFVIDKFPISRPNLTFSTLTVSNMSPEDSSIYLCSVSDRVDQPQHFGDGTRLSIL.

This chain connects TRBV7-2 to TRBJ1-3, with D possibly being TRBD1 (6 bases). The CDR3 covers 15 residues. Germline V CDR1 and CDR2: SGHTA, FQGNSA. Deletions cut 1 base from V and 0 bases from J, with 7 bases between. The CDR3 reads CASSLDRVSGNTIYF. The CDR3 nucleotides are TGTGCCAGCAGCTTAGACAGGGTCTCTGGAAACACCATATATTTT.

V is TRBV11-2 and J is TRBJ2-7, with 7 nucleotides matching TRBD1. The CDR3 contains 14 residues. V shed 6 bases, J shed 6 bases, and the junction held 11 bases outside the gene matches. Germline-derived CDR1 and CDR2 are SGHAT and FQNNGV. In nucleotides, the CDR3 is TGTGCCAGCAGACGACAGGGTTCATTCGGCGAGCAGTACTTC. Encoded protein: CASRRQGSFGEQYF.

The rearrangement uses TRBV4-1 and TRBJ2-1, with unresolved D. The germline V and J ends were trimmed by 2 bases and 6 bases, with 11 bases remaining between them. The germline V gene encodes CDR1 MGHRA and CDR2 YSYEKL. This CDR3 has 14 residues. The CDR3 coding sequence is TGCGCCAGCAGCCAAAGACAACCCGGCAATGAGCAGTTCTTC. Its protein is CASSQRQPGNEQFF.

The chain joins TRBV4-1 to TRBJ2-3, with 8 bases aligning to TRBD2. J was trimmed by 2 bases and V by 9 bases; bases with no gene match: 13. The CDR3 spans 16 residues. Germline lookup yields CDR1 MGHRA and CDR2 YSYEKL. The CDR3 sequence: CASERGLGGFTDTQYF. For the CDR3, the DNA is TGCGCCAGTGAAAGGGGACTAGGAGGGTTCACAGATACGCAGTATTTT.

As concerns this clone: Mismatch with germline at one junction end may stem from a read error. CDR3 nucleotide sequence: TGTGCCAACAGCTTGGGACAGGGGGCTTATTATGGCTACACCTTC. This sequence encodes CANSLGQGAYYGYTF. This rearrangement joins TRBV7-2 to TRBJ1-2; 12 nucleotides line up with TRBD1. The CDR3 length is 15 residues. The germline V gene has CDR1 SGHTA and CDR2 FQGNSA.

About this clone: One junction end disagrees with the germline gene, perhaps due to a read error. Other DNA sequences of this sample code for an identical CDR3. V and J are TRBV2 and TRBJ1-1; 9 bases agree with TRBD1. The CDR3 has 13 amino acids. From germline, CDR1 is SNHLY and CDR2 FYNNEI. The CDR3 DNA follows: TGTGCCAGCAGAAACAGGGGGCGAACTGAAGCTTTCTTC. Protein product: CASRNRGRTEAFF.

The chain links TRBV27 to TRBJ1-3, with 8 bases lining up with TRBD1. The CDR3 is 15 residues long. V was pared by 2 bases and J by 4 bases, with 4 bases of the junction left unmatched. Germline CDR1 MNHEY, CDR2 SMNVEV (reference sequence). The CDR3: CASSLRTGQGNTIYF. In DNA form, the CDR3 reads TGTGCCAGCAGTTTACGGACAGGGCAGGGAAACACCATATATTTT.

This clone has a single count. This rearrangement joins TRBV7-2 to TRBJ2-1; TRBD1 matches at 7 bases. CDR3 size: 15 residues. V shed 1 base, J shed 2 bases, and the junction held 2 bases outside the gene matches. Germline-derived CDR1 and CDR2 are SGHTA and FQGNSA. The CDR3 protein is CASSLDRGAYNEQFF. In DNA, the CDR3 is TGTGCCAGCAGCTTAGACAGGGGCGCCTACAATGAGCAGTTCTTC. Variable domain in full (rest from reference TRBV7-2 and TRBJ2-1): GAGVSQSPSNKVTEKGKDVELRCDPISGHTALYWYRQSLGQGLEFLIYFQGNSAPDKSGLPSDRFSAERTGGSVSTLTIQRTQQEDSAVYLCASSLDRGAYNEQFFGPGTRLTVL.

The CDR3 DNA reads as TGCGCCAGCAGCTTCGGCTCTGGGGCCAACGTCCTGACTTTC. This translates into CASSFGSGANVLTF. The chain employs TRBV5-1 and TRBJ2-6; D not resolved. The V gene lost 2 bases and the J gene lost 0 bases, with 3 bases spanning the gap. CDR3 length equals 14 residues. Germline-derived CDR1 and CDR2 are SGHRS and YFSETQ.

The chain joins TRBV6-5 to TRBJ1-5; the D gene is possibly TRBD1 (5 bases). The CDR3 is made up of 11 amino acids. Germline assignment: CDR1 MNHEY and CDR2 SVGAGI. Trimming removed 9 bases from V and 4 bases from J, with 7 bases in between. DNA for the CDR3: TGTGCCAGTGGGGGGAATCAGCCCCAGCATTTT. This encodes CASGGNQPQHF.

The chain uses TRBV11-2 and TRBJ2-7; perhaps TRBD2 as D (6 bases). The germline V and J ends were trimmed by 4 bases and 7 bases, with 26 bases remaining between them. This CDR3 has 17 amino acids. Germline loops: CDR1 SGHAT, CDR2 FQNNGV. The CDR3 nucleotides read TGTGCCAGCAGCTCCCTAGCGACGGACCTCCCACTAGGAGAGCAGTACTTC. Its translation: CASSSLATDLPLGEQYF.